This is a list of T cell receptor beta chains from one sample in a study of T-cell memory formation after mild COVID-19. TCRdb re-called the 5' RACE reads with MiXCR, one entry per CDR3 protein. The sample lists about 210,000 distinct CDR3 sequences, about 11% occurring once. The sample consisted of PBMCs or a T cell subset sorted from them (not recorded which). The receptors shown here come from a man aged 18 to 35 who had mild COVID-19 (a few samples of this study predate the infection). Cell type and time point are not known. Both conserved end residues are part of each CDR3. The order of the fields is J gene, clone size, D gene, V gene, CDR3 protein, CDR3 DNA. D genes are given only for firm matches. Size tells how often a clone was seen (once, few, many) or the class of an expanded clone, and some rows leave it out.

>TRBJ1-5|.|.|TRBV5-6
CASSLSGAGHQPQHF
TGTGCCAGCAGCTTATCCGGGGCCGGGCATCAGCCCCAGCATTTT
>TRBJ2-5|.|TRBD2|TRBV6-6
CASTTRESGGFQETQYF
TGTGCCAGCACCACTAGGGAGTCGGGGGGGTTCCAAGAGACCCAGTACTTC
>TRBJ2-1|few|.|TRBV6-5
CASSFRAYNEQFF
TGTGCCAGCAGTTTCCGCGCCTACAATGAGCAGTTCTTC
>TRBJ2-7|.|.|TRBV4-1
CASSQNRDPPSYEQYF
TGCGCCAGCAGCCAAAACAGGGACCCACCCTCCTACGAGCAGTACTTC
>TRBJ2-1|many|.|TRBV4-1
CASSLTPFTVSYNEQFF
TGCGCCAGCAGCCTGACCCCCTTCACTGTCTCCTACAATGAGCAGTTCTTC
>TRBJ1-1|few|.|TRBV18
CASSPMAGTEAFF
TGTGCCAGCTCACCTATGGCCGGAACTGAAGCTTTCTTT
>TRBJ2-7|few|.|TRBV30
CAWSSGPYEQYF
TGTGCCTGGTCCAGTGGACCCTACGAGCAGTACTTC
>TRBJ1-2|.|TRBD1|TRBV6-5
CASSNSGTGFGYTF
TGTGCCAGCAGTAATTCCGGGACAGGGTTCGGCTACACCTTC
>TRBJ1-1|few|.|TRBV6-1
CASTLDRNTEAFF
TGTGCCAGCACCTTGGACCGAAACACTGAAGCTTTCTTT
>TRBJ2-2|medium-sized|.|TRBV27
CATGSANTGELFF
TGTGCCACTGGGTCGGCCAACACCGGGGAGCTGTTTTTT
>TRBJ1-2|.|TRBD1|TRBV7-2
CASSSFDRGRYGYTF
TGTGCCAGCAGCTCCTTTGACAGGGGGAGATATGGCTACACCTTC
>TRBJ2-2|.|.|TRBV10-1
CASSELRGTGELFF
TGCGCCAGCAGTGAGCTTCGGGGTACCGGGGAGCTGTTTTTT
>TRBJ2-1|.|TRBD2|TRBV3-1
CASSLAGGGSYNEQFF
TGTGCCAGCAGCCTAGCGGGCGGGGGCTCCTACAATGAGCAGTTCTTC
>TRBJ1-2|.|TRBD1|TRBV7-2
CASSNRDRGGYTF
TGTGCCAGCAGCAACCGGGACAGGGGAGGCTACACCTTC
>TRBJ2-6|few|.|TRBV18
CASSPRPGPGANVLTF
TGTGCCAGCTCACCAAGGCCGGGCCCAGGGGCCAACGTCCTGACTTTC
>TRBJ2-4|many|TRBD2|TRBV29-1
CSILVSGGNIQYF
TGCAGCATCTTGGTTTCGGGAGGAAACATTCAGTACTTC
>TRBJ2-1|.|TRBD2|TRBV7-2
CASSATRAGLNEQFF
TGTGCCAGCAGCGCTACTAGAGCGGGGCTAAATGAGCAGTTCTTC
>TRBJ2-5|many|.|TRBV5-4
CASSRLGQETQYF
TGTGCCAGCAGCCGACTAGGGCAAGAGACCCAGTACTTC
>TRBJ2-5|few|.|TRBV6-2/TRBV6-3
CASSYSKGRSETQYF
TGTGCCAGCAGTTACTCGAAGGGCAGATCCGAGACCCAGTACTTC
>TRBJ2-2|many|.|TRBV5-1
CASIRDNGVGELFF
TGCGCCAGCATCCGGGACAATGGGGTCGGGGAGCTGTTTTTT
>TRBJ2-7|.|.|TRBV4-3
CASSQVAFLESYEQYF
TGCGCCAGCAGCCAAGTCGCCTTTCTCGAATCCTACGAGCAGTACTTC
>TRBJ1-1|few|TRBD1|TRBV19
CASTDRVNTEAFF
TGTGCCAGCACGGACAGGGTGAACACTGAAGCTTTCTTT
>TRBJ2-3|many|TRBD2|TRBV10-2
CASRLAGGADTQYF
TGCGCCAGCAGACTAGCGGGGGGGGCGGATACGCAGTATTTT
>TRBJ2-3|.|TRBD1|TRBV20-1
CSHRGLGTDTQYF
TGCAGTCACAGGGGGCTGGGTACAGATACGCAGTATTTT
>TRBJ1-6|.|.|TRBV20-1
CSARENLLGSPLHF
TGCAGTGCTAGAGAGAACCTATTGGGTTCACCCCTCCACTTT
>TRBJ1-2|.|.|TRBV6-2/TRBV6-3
CASTIDTTGNYGYTF
TGTGCCAGCACCATAGACACGACAGGAAACTATGGCTACACCTTC
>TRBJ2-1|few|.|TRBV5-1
CASSVRPLIEGSNEQFF
TGCGCCAGCAGCGTCAGGCCCCTGATTGAGGGGTCAAATGAGCAGTTCTTC
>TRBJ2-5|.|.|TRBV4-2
CASSQDWMRDLGTQYF
TGTGCCAGCAGCCAAGATTGGATGCGGGACTTAGGGACCCAGTACTTC
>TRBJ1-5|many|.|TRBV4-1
CASSQDGGLGNQPQHF
TGCGCCAGCAGCCAAGATGGGGGGCTAGGCAATCAGCCCCAGCATTTT
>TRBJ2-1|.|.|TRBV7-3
CASSLNRRGEQFF
TGTGCCAGCAGCTTAAACAGGAGGGGTGAGCAGTTCTTC
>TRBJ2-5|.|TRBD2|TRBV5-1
CASSFSSGVQETQYF
TGCGCCAGCAGCTTCAGTAGCGGGGTACAAGAGACCCAGTACTTC
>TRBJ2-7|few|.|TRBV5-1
CASSLSGKSYEQYF
TGCGCCAGCAGCTTGTCGGGCAAATCCTACGAGCAGTACTTC
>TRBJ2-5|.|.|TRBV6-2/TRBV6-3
CASSYRAVRPGETQYF
TGTGCCAGCAGTTACAGGGCAGTCCGACCCGGAGAGACCCAGTACTTC
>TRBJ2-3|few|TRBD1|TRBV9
CASSARDRGSDTQYF
TGTGCCAGCAGCGCCCGGGACAGGGGTTCAGATACGCAGTATTTT
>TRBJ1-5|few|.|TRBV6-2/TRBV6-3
CASSYSTGSSNQPQHF
TGTGCCAGCAGTTACTCTACAGGGTCTAGCAATCAGCCCCAGCATTTT
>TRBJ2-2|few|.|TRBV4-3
CASSQVPTGELFF
TGCGCCAGCAGCCAAGTTCCGACCGGGGAGCTGTTTTTT
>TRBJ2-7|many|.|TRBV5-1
CASSLAGNEQYF
TGCGCCAGCAGCTTGGCAGGGAACGAGCAGTACTTC
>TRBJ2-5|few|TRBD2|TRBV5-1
CASSLEERGGSTQYF
TGCGCCAGCAGCTTGGAGGAGCGGGGGGGATCTACCCAGTACTTC
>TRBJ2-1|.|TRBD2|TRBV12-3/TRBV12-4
CASSLPGLPRNEQFF
TGTGCCAGCAGTCTCCCGGGACTACCACGCAATGAGCAGTTCTTC
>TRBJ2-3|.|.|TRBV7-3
CASSTNLASRRPDTQYF
TGTGCCAGCAGCACGAACCTGGCTAGCCGCCGCCCAGATACGCAGTATTTT
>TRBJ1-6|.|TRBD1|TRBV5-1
CASSSDRAISPLHF
TGCGCCAGCAGCTCAGACAGGGCGATTTCACCCCTCCACTTT
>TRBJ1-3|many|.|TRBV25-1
CASSPGHTGNTIYF
TGTGCCAGCAGCCCCGGCCATACTGGAAACACCATATATTTT
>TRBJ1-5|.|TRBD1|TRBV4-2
CASSPGTEISNQPQHF
TGTGCCAGCAGCCCGGGGACAGAAATTAGCAATCAGCCCCAGCATTTT
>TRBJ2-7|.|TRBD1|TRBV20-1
CSARDPGQLHEQYF
TGCAGTGCTAGAGATCCGGGACAGCTCCACGAGCAGTACTTC
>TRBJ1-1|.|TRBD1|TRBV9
CASSVRDRNTEAFF
TGTGCCAGCAGCGTCCGGGACAGAAACACTGAAGCTTTCTTT
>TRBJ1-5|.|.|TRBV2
CASRPVRDQPQHF
TGTGCCAGCAGACCCGTCCGCGATCAGCCCCAGCATTTT
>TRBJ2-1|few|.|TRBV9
CASSVAREQFF
TGTGCCAGCAGCGTGGCTAGGGAGCAGTTCTTC
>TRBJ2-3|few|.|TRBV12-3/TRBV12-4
CASISFDTQYF
TGTGCCAGCATTTCTTTTGATACGCAGTATTTT
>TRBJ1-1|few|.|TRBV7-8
CASRPGWEPVNTEAFF
TGTGCCAGCAGGCCAGGGTGGGAACCCGTGAACACTGAAGCTTTCTTT
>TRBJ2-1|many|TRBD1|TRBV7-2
CASSLGDRAYNEQFF
TGTGCCAGCAGCTTAGGGGACAGGGCCTACAATGAGCAGTTCTTC
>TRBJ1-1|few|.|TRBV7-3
CASSLRGFKEGRNTEAFF
TGTGCCAGCAGCTTAAGAGGTTTTAAAGAGGGGCGGAACACTGAAGCTTTCTTT
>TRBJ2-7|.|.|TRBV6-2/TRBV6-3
CASSPHRSYEQYF
TGTGCCAGCAGTCCACACAGATCCTACGAGCAGTACTTC
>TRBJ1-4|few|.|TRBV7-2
CASSQIRTVHNEKLFF
TGTGCCAGCAGCCAGATCCGGACGGTCCACAATGAAAAACTGTTTTTT
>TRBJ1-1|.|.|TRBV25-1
CASSSWGRLTEAFF
TGTGCCAGCAGTTCCTGGGGCCGCCTCACTGAAGCTTTCTTT
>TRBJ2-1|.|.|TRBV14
CASSQVGPEQFF
TGTGCCAGCAGCCAAGTGGGCCCGGAGCAGTTCTTC